Listed below are T cell receptor beta chains from one sample, sequenced in a study of regulatory T cells in long-lasting Graves disease. One entry per CDR3 protein, called by TCRdb with MiXCR from the multiplex PCR reads. The sample shows some 250,000 distinct CDR3 sequences, about a sixth of them seen only once. Sequenced material: peripheral blood mononuclear cells (PBMCs), taken at new diagnosis, from a patient treated with antithyroid drugs. These receptor sequences come from a female donor with Graves disease. CDR3s include the opening cysteine and the closing phenylalanine or tryptophan. D genes are given only for firm matches. The size of a clone is reported for some rows only, either as once, few or many, or as a class for expanded clones.

size: many; D: TRBD2; V: TRBV28; J: TRBJ2-7; CDR3: CASRSPTSGPDQQYF; DNA: TGTGCCAGCAGAAGCCCTACTAGCGGCCCCGACCAGCAGTACTTC
size: many; D: -; V: TRBV6-4; J: TRBJ1-1; CDR3: CASSASDHTEAFF; DNA: TGTGCCAGCAGTGCCTCGGACCACACTGAAGCTTTCTTT
size: many; D: -; V: TRBV27; J: TRBJ1-5; CDR3: CASSLGQGGQPQHF; DNA: TGTGCCAGCAGTTTAGGTCAGGGTGGGCAGCCCCAGCATTTT
size: many; D: TRBD2; V: TRBV9; J: TRBJ2-2; CDR3: CASIAGVGWTGELFF; DNA: TGTGCCAGCATAGCGGGAGTGGGATGGACCGGGGAGCTGTTTTTT
size: many; D: TRBD1; V: TRBV2; J: TRBJ1-5; CDR3: CASSSTGTQPQHF; DNA: TGTGCCAGCAGTTCGACAGGGACCCAGCCCCAGCATTTT
size: many; D: TRBD2; V: TRBV7-9; J: TRBJ2-5; CDR3: CASSKGLAGVETQYF; DNA: TGTGCCAGCAGCAAGGGACTAGCGGGAGTTGAGACCCAGTACTTC
size: many; D: -; V: TRBV2; J: TRBJ1-1; CDR3: CASSEQGPRMNTEAFF; DNA: TGTGCCAGCAGTGAACAGGGGCCGCGGATGAACACTGAAGCTTTCTTT
size: many; D: TRBD2; V: TRBV2; J: TRBJ2-3; CDR3: CASSETSGRSDTQYF; DNA: TGTGCCAGCAGTGAAACTAGCGGGAGGAGTGATACGCAGTATTTT
size: many; D: -; V: TRBV30; J: TRBJ2-7; CDR3: CAWSVTISYEQYF; DNA: TGTGCCTGGAGTGTAACCATCTCCTACGAGCAGTACTTC
size: many; D: -; V: TRBV11-2; J: TRBJ2-2; CDR3: CASSSSRDFFTGELFF; DNA: TGTGCCAGCAGCTCGTCCCGGGACTTTTTCACCGGGGAGCTGTTTTTT
size: -; D: -; V: TRBV2; J: TRBJ1-2; CDR3: CASSDWAENGYTF; DNA: TGTGCCAGCAGTGATTGGGCCGAGAATGGCTACACCTTC
size: -; D: -; V: TRBV4-1; J: TRBJ2-7; CDR3: CASSQVSGPSYEQYF; DNA: TGCGCCAGCAGCCAGGTTTCCGGGCCCTCCTACGAGCAGTACTTC
size: many; D: -; V: TRBV5-1; J: TRBJ2-3; CDR3: CASSPRRGDYPDTQYF; DNA: TGCGCCAGCAGCCCTCGGAGGGGGGACTACCCAGATACGCAGTATTTT
size: -; D: -; V: TRBV9; J: TRBJ1-2; CDR3: CASSAVARDYTF; DNA: TGTGCCAGCAGCGCCGTCGCCAGAGACTACACCTTC
size: -; D: -; V: TRBV28; J: TRBJ1-1; CDR3: CASSSPPGTAQAFF; DNA: TGTGCCAGCAGTTCTCCACCCGGGACGGCTCAAGCTTTCTTT
size: many; D: TRBD2; V: TRBV12-3/TRBV12-4; J: TRBJ2-3; CDR3: CASSGRGIRTSGERRATQYF; DNA: TGTGCCAGCAGTGGTCGGGGGATAAGGACTAGCGGGGAACGTCGGGCTACGCAGTATTTT
size: many; D: -; V: TRBV14; J: TRBJ2-5; CDR3: CASSQGLKATLETQYF; DNA: TGTGCCAGCAGCCAAGGGTTGAAGGCCACGCTAGAGACCCAGTACTTC
size: few; D: -; V: TRBV6-2/TRBV6-3; J: TRBJ1-2; CDR3: CASSYSFRGHYGYTF; DNA: TGTGCCAGCAGTTACTCTTTCAGGGGACACTATGGCTACACCTTC
size: many; D: TRBD2; V: TRBV7-3; J: TRBJ2-1; CDR3: CASSPTSGIGNEQFF; DNA: TGTGCCAGCAGCCCGACTAGCGGGATAGGCAATGAGCAGTTCTTC
size: many; D: -; V: TRBV11-3; J: TRBJ2-1; CDR3: CASSPTSPYNEQFF; DNA: TGTGCCAGCAGCCCAACGAGCCCCTACAATGAGCAGTTCTTC
size: -; D: TRBD1; V: TRBV19; J: TRBJ1-1; CDR3: CASSPQGAGTEAFF; DNA: TGTGCCAGTAGTCCCCAGGGGGCAGGGACTGAAGCTTTCTTT
size: -; D: TRBD1; V: TRBV20-1; J: TRBJ1-4; CDR3: CSAEVAGQDNEKLFF; DNA: TGCAGTGCTGAGGTAGCGGGACAGGATAATGAAAAACTGTTTTTT
size: many; D: TRBD2; V: TRBV6-1; J: TRBJ2-1; CDR3: CASSQTSAEGDEQFF; DNA: TGTGCCAGCAGTCAGACTAGCGCGGAGGGCGATGAGCAGTTCTTC
size: many; D: -; V: TRBV27; J: TRBJ2-1; CDR3: CASRRLSYNEQFF; DNA: TGTGCCAGCAGAAGGCTCTCCTACAATGAGCAGTTCTTC
size: many; D: TRBD1; V: TRBV2; J: TRBJ2-7; CDR3: CASSGNSGTGSSYEQYF; DNA: TGTGCCAGCAGTGGGAACTCCGGGACAGGTAGCTCCTACGAGCAGTACTTC
size: many; D: -; V: TRBV2; J: TRBJ2-3; CDR3: CASSVGLSTDTQYF; DNA: TGTGCCAGCAGCGTTGGGCTAAGCACAGATACGCAGTATTTT
size: many; D: -; V: TRBV7-9; J: TRBJ1-2; CDR3: CASSLLLGNYGYTF; DNA: TGTGCCAGCAGCTTATTACTGGGGAACTATGGCTACACCTTC
size: many; D: -; V: TRBV25-1; J: TRBJ1-1; CDR3: CASSGIGGYDTEAFF; DNA: TGTGCCAGCAGTGGTATTGGGGGTTACGACACTGAAGCTTTCTTT
size: many; D: TRBD2; V: TRBV20-1; J: TRBJ2-3; CDR3: CSASQLAGGPVDTQYF; DNA: TGCAGTGCTAGCCAACTAGCGGGAGGGCCGGTAGATACGCAGTATTTT
size: -; D: -; V: TRBV7-8; J: TRBJ1-1; CDR3: CASSSAGGPNTEAFF; DNA: TGTGCCAGCAGCTCCGCGGGGGGACCGAACACTGAAGCTTTCTTT
size: many; D: TRBD1; V: TRBV20-1; J: TRBJ2-7; CDR3: CSARDPSRTGGYEQYF; DNA: TGCAGTGCTAGAGACCCGTCTAGGACAGGAGGATACGAGCAGTACTTC
size: many; D: -; V: TRBV7-9; J: TRBJ2-2; CDR3: CAVNVGGELFF; DNA: TGTGCCGTAAATGTCGGCGGGGAGCTGTTTTTT
size: -; D: -; V: TRBV20-1; J: TRBJ2-1; CDR3: CSVQRSSYNEQLF; DNA: TGCAGTGTGCAGCGGAGCTCCTACAATGAGCAGCTCTTC
size: -; D: -; V: TRBV6-1; J: TRBJ1-4; CDR3: CASSEGTIVGFEKLFF; DNA: TGTGCCAGCAGTGAGGGGACGATTGTGGGGTTCGAAAAACTGTTTTTT
size: many; D: -; V: TRBV20-1; J: TRBJ2-1; CDR3: CSARDISSYNEQFF; DNA: TGCAGTGCTAGAGATATATCCTCCTACAATGAGCAGTTCTTC
size: many; D: TRBD1; V: TRBV6-1; J: TRBJ2-2; CDR3: CASIVRDRLNTGELFF; DNA: TGTGCCAGCATCGTTCGGGACAGACTGAACACCGGGGAGCTGTTTTTT
size: many; D: -; V: TRBV27; J: TRBJ2-1; CDR3: CASSLSGAENEQFF; DNA: TGTGCCAGCAGTTTATCAGGCGCGGAAAATGAGCAGTTCTTC
size: few; D: -; V: TRBV5-4; J: TRBJ1-2; CDR3: CASSLGTDLYGYTF; DNA: TGTGCCAGCAGCTTGGGGACAGACCTCTATGGCTACACCTTC
size: many; D: -; V: TRBV3-1; J: TRBJ1-2; CDR3: CASSQNQPSGSSF; DNA: TGTGCCAGCAGCCAAAACCAACCGTCCGGGAGCTCCTTC
size: -; D: -; V: TRBV9; J: TRBJ2-2; CDR3: CASSRLGTGELFF; DNA: TGTGCCAGCAGCCGACTAGGAACCGGGGAGCTGTTTTTT
size: -; D: TRBD1; V: TRBV30; J: TRBJ1-1; CDR3: CAWDREGTEAFF; DNA: TGTGCCTGGGACAGGGAAGGCACTGAAGCTTTCTTT
size: many; D: -; V: TRBV25-1; J: TRBJ1-6; CDR3: CASSAAVRGSGMDNSPLHF; DNA: TGTGCCAGCAGTGCCGCGGTCAGGGGTTCGGGTATGGATAATTCACCCCTCCACTTT
size: many; D: -; V: TRBV18; J: TRBJ2-7; CDR3: CASSSSRGSEQYF; DNA: TGTGCCAGCTCATCCTCCCGGGGGTCCGAGCAGTACTTC
size: many; D: -; V: TRBV6-2/TRBV6-3; J: TRBJ1-2; CDR3: CASSYGSGYGYTF; DNA: TGTGCCAGCAGTTACGGTTCGGGCTATGGCTACACCTTC
size: many; D: -; V: TRBV27; J: TRBJ1-6; CDR3: CASSSFTGRGDSPLHF; DNA: TGTGCCAGCAGTTCGTTTACGGGGAGAGGGGATTCACCCCTCCACTTT
size: -; D: -; V: TRBV7-9; J: TRBJ2-5; CDR3: CASSLVLGRVIYETQYF; DNA: TGTGCCAGCAGCTTAGTCCTTGGCAGGGTGATATACGAGACCCAGTACTTC
size: many; D: -; V: TRBV5-1; J: TRBJ1-1; CDR3: CASSQKGFRTEAFF; DNA: TGCGCCAGCAGTCAGAAGGGGTTCCGCACTGAAGCTTTCTTT
size: many; D: -; V: TRBV10-3; J: TRBJ2-5; CDR3: CAISEMAAQETQYF; DNA: TGTGCCATCAGTGAAATGGCAGCCCAAGAGACCCAGTACTTC
size: few; D: -; V: TRBV12-5; J: TRBJ2-5; CDR3: CASGLDQETQYF; DNA: TGTGCTAGTGGTTTGGACCAAGAGACCCAGTACTTC
size: many; D: TRBD2; V: TRBV7-2; J: TRBJ2-1; CDR3: CASSLVSRGDEQFF; DNA: TGTGCCAGCAGCTTGGTCTCACGGGGGGATGAGCAGTTCTTC
size: many; D: -; V: TRBV2; J: TRBJ1-5; CDR3: CASRARTGNQPQHF; DNA: TGTGCCAGCAGAGCTCGGACGGGCAATCAGCCCCAGCATTTT
size: many; D: -; V: TRBV6-2/TRBV6-3; J: TRBJ2-7; CDR3: CATTDSYEQYF; DNA: TGTGCCACCACGGACAGCTACGAGCAGTACTTC
size: many; D: -; V: TRBV5-5; J: TRBJ1-1; CDR3: CASSPSGYTEAFF; DNA: TGTGCCAGCAGCCCCTCTGGGTACACTGAAGCTTTCTTT
size: -; D: TRBD1; V: TRBV6-1; J: TRBJ2-4; CDR3: CASRHGTEGDIQYF; DNA: TGTGCCAGCAGGCACGGGACAGAGGGGGACATTCAGTACTTC
size: many; D: TRBD2; V: TRBV4-2; J: TRBJ2-6; CDR3: CASSQDTAGAGANVLTF; DNA: TGTGCCAGCAGCCAAGATACAGCGGGAGCTGGGGCCAACGTCCTGACTTTC
size: many; D: -; V: TRBV11-2; J: TRBJ2-2; CDR3: CASSLTATVPNTGELFF; DNA: TGTGCCAGCAGCTTAACGGCGACCGTTCCGAACACCGGGGAGCTGTTTTTT
size: many; D: -; V: TRBV20-1; J: TRBJ2-3; CDR3: CSARGGAGQATDTQYF; DNA: TGCAGTGCCCGAGGGGGGGCGGGACAGGCCACAGATACGCAGTATTTT
size: many; D: -; V: TRBV12-3/TRBV12-4; J: TRBJ2-3; CDR3: CASSPRGEEREIDTQYF; DNA: TGTGCCAGCAGTCCCAGGGGAGAGGAGCGGGAAATAGATACGCAGTATTTT
size: few; D: -; V: TRBV15; J: TRBJ2-5; CDR3: CATSGWGAVQETQYF; DNA: TGTGCCACCAGCGGTTGGGGGGCAGTACAAGAGACCCAGTACTTC